This TCR beta chain was documented in a study of blood T cell repertoires in COVID-19. Background on the study: COVID-19 samples collected from the United States, Italy and Spain covered acute and convalescent phases. T cells, B-cell-depleted T cells, or PBMCs provided the cDNA or gDNA that served as material.

Per the original methods: Amplifying reference gene primers gave estimates of nucleated cell counts. Libraries were prepared by immunoSEQ multiplex PCR; TCRdb keeps only in-frame clonotypes and omits some of them. D and trimming were read from the DNA, whereas the V and J calls and clone size are those reported in that table. The sample includes about 230,000 clones, over 75% of them seen just once. V gave up 2 bases and J gave up 7 bases, with 26 bases separating them. CDR1 and CDR2 (germline): MGHRA, YSYEKL. CDR3 length: 18 residues. Sequenced material: peripheral blood. This rearrangement joins TRBV4-1 to TRBJ1-2; D gene unclear. This TCR derives from a woman older than 75 with acute or convalescent COVID-19. CDR3 DNA: TGCGCCAGCAGCCAATCCCCCCCGCCAATGATTCAGGCATCTGGCTACACCTTC. As protein: CASSQSPPPMIQASGYTF.